Given below is one T cell receptor beta chain in context. Its specificity is not known. Template material for TCR beta VDJ and CDR3 profiling consisted of genomic DNA. TCRdb analysed the reads with MiXCR anew, one entry per CDR3 protein. The table records 150,000 to 200,000 distinct CDR3 sequences, around 48% of them present only once. The data originate from a study of CD8+CD57+ T cells in acquired aplastic anemia. As for the study in general: Mean yield of DNA from sorted CD4+ and CD8+ cells was 3 to 3.5 ug. Regarding the study as a whole: Statistical testing detected no significant gap in CD8+ Simpson's diversity between patients and controls. It was found that fewer than 35 CD8+ CDR3 sequences were shared between patients and controls.

The CDR3 contains 12 residues. The ends were cut back, 5 bases at V and 5 bases at J, with 13 bases in the middle. Germline lookup yields CDR1 DFQATT and CDR2 SNEGSKA (reference sequence). Patients picked for sequencing had shown CD8+CD57+ cell expansion detected by flow cytometry. At blood sampling, none of the patients had yet received therapy. The receptor was isolated from a human donor with aplastic anemia. The sample was sorted CD4+, CD8+, or CD8+CD57+ T cells (not recorded which) from PBMCs. The chain carries TRBV20-1 and TRBJ2-7, with D possibly TRBD1 on 6 matching bases. As DNA, the CDR3 is TGCAGTGCTTTGGGCCAGGGGCACGAGCAGTACTTC. Amino acid sequence: CSALGQGHEQYF.